This T cell receptor beta chain originates from a study of blood T cell repertoires in COVID-19 (dated by TCRdb to the early 2020s). Describing the broader study: Samples covering the acute and convalescent phases of COVID-19 were provided by collaborators in the United States, Italy and Spain. Where available, HLA class I and class II types were taken from metadata supplied by the sample provider and were not determined by assay-based typing. The prospective study material was composed of cDNA or gDNA derived from T cells, B-cell-depleted T cells, or PBMCs. Nearly every sample came with metadata listing a de-identified subject ID, COVID-19 status, age in years and sex. The repertoires were made available in a free public database intended to serve as a resource for research on the immune response to SARS-CoV-2. The samples were drawn from the first 160 participants of the ongoing ImmuneRACE study and from over a thousand subjects provided by 6 global collaborators. The dataset comprised deeply sampled blood TCRbeta repertoires from subjects exposed to, actively infected with, or recovered from COVID-19.

TCRbeta CDR3 regions were amplified from genomic DNA using the immunoSEQ Assay, a bias-controlled multiplex PCR. The authors processed their data as follows. The number of nucleated cells in each sample was estimated from the amplification of reference gene primers within the assay. Sequence reads were collapsed and filtered to measure the absolute abundance of every unique TCRbeta CDR3 rearrangement. Productive Simpson clonality was computed per sample as the square root of Simpson's diversity index over productive rearrangements. Not all clones reach the TCRdb copy of this immuneACCESS table, which keeps in-frame sequences only. Checked studies attribute under half of the gap to unresolved V genes and leave the rest unexplained. V and J calls and clone size are given by that table; D and trimming were obtained from the DNA. For this sample the table gives just over 60,000 clones, of which under 85% were detected only once. Roughly 20% of the sample rests with the top ten.

This clone was counted a single time. No antigen is known for it. No much larger clonotype is one base removed from it; base qualities were not supplied. Paper-wide results and their limitations: The quantity of clinical and demographic metadata differed by source and by participant and was supplied without curation.

There are 15 amino acids in the CDR3, from cysteine to phenylalanine inclusive. The sequence is cut down to CDR3 DNA, 45 bases in frame from base 1. V is reduced by 0 bases and J by 6 bases, leaving a spacing of 12 bases between them. CDR1 and CDR2 (SGHRS, YFSETQ) derive from the germline V gene. Whole blood was collected in K2EDTA tubes by collaborating institutions according to the institutions' own protocols. For TCRbeta analysis, collaborators shipped samples in one of three forms: frozen whole blood, isolated PBMCs, or DNA extracted from either of those sample types. The TCR originated in a woman at least 80 years old with active or convalescent COVID-19. The receptor chain draws on TRBV5-1 and TRBJ1-4; the D gene is not confidently resolved. The sequenced material came from peripheral blood. The CDR3 sequence is CASSLEARSHEKLFF. Here is the DNA: TGCGCCAGCAGCTTGGAGGCGAGGAGTCATGAAAAACTGTTTTTT.